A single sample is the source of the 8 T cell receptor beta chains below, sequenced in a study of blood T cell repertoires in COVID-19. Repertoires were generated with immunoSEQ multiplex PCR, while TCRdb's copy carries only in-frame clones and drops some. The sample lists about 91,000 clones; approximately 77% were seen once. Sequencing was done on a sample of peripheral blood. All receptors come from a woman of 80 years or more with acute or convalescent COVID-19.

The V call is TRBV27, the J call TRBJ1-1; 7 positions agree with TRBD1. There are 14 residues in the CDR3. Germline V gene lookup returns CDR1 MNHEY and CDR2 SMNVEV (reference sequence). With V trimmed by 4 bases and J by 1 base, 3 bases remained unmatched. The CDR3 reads CASSYNRGNTEAFF. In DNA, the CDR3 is TGTGCCAGCAGTTATAACAGGGGGAACACTGAAGCTTTCTTT.

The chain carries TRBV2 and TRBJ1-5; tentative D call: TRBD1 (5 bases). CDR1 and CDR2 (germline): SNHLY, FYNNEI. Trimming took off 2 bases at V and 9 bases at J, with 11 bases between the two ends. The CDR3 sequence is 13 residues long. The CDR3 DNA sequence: TGTGCCAGCAGTGAAAACGCTCAGGGGCCCCAGCATTTT. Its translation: CASSENAQGPQHF.

In DNA form, the CDR3 reads TGTGCCAGCAGGGGGACAGGGTCTAACTATGGCTACACCTTC. It specifies CASRGTGSNYGYTF. The chain links TRBV6-5 to TRBJ1-2; 9 bases agree with TRBD1. The J segment lost 0 bases and the V segment lost 6 bases, leaving 2 bases of the junction unmatched. The CDR3 runs 14 residues. Germline V gene lookup returns CDR1 MNHEY and CDR2 SVGAGI.

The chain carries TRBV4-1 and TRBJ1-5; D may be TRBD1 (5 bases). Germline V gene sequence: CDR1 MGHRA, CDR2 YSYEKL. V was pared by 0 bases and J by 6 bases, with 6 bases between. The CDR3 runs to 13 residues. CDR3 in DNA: TGCGCCAGCAGCCAAGAAGGGGTTCAGCCCCAGCATTTT. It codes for CASSQEGVQPQHF.

The CDR3 DNA reads TGTGCCAGCAGCAAACAGGGGGGGACTGAAGCTTTCTTT. Encoded protein: CASSKQGGTEAFF. This chain joins TRBV9 and TRBJ1-1; 8 bases fit TRBD1. The CDR3 consists of 13 residues. With V trimmed by 4 bases and J by 5 bases, 4 bases remained unmatched. From germline, CDR1 is SGDLS and CDR2 YYNGEE.

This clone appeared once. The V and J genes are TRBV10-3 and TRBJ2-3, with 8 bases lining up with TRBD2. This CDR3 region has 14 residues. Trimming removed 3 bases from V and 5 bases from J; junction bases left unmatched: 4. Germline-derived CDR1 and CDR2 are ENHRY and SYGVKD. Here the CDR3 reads CAISDSGGGDTQYF. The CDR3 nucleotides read TGTGCCATCAGTGACTCGGGAGGGGGAGATACGCAGTATTTT.

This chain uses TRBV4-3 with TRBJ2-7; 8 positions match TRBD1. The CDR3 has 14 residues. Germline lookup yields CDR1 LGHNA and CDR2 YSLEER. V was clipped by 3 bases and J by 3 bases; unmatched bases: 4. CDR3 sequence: CASSHGQGLYEQYF. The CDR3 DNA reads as TGCGCCAGCAGCCACGGACAGGGCCTCTACGAGCAGTACTTC.

This CDR3 reads CASGRTGSDETQYF. CDR3 DNA sequence: TGTGCCAGCGGCCGAACGGGGAGTGATGAGACCCAGTACTTC. V is TRBV5-4 and J is TRBJ2-5, with D maybe TRBD2 (5 bases). The ends were cut back, 7 bases at V and 5 bases at J, with 18 bases in the middle. The CDR3 is made up of 14 amino acids. CDR1 is SGHNT, CDR2 YYREEE, per germline (reference sequence).